A single sample is the source of the 5 T cell receptor beta chains below, sequenced in a study of sequential checkpoint blockade in melanoma. Libraries were prepared by immunoSEQ multiplex PCR; TCRdb keeps only in-frame clonotypes and omits some of them. There are fewer than 20,000 clones in the sample; approximately 77% occur only once, and roughly a fifth lies in the top ten. The treatment here: randomized to nivolumab then ipilimumab (arm A) or the reverse (arm B). This specimen was CD8+ T cells sorted from blood (inferred from file names), taken from a patient given nivolumab and ipilimumab in sequence. Receptor source: a human donor with melanoma.

The V and J genes are TRBV10-2 and TRBJ2-1; 8 bases map to TRBD2. This CDR3 has 14 amino acids. J gave up 4 bases and V 7 bases, and 6 bases lay outside the gene matches. Germline V lookup: CDR1 WSHSY, CDR2 SAAADI. The DNA of the CDR3 is TGCGCCAGCATTTCGGGACTAGGATACAATGAGCAGTTCTTC. Amino acid sequence: CASISGLGYNEQFF.

This sequence joins TRBV7-2 and TRBJ2-1, with TRBD2 matching over 7 bases. Per the germline V gene, CDR1 is SGHTA and CDR2 is FQGNSA. With 3 bases clipped from V and 8 bases from J, the junction kept 10 bases outside the gene matches. The CDR3 has 15 residues. CDR3 loop: CASSLSIAGWHEQFF. The DNA for the CDR3 is TGTGCCAGCAGCTTGAGTATAGCGGGTTGGCATGAGCAGTTCTTC.

This clone was recorded once. The chain employs TRBV5-8 and TRBJ1-6; weak D call: TRBD1 (6 bases). V lost 4 bases and J lost 5, with 10 bases in between. This CDR3 has 14 amino acids. CDR1 is SGHTS, CDR2 YDEGEE, per germline. CDR3 in amino acids: CASSTDRNNSPLHF. CDR3 in DNA: TGTGCCAGCAGCACCGACAGGAATAATTCACCCCTCCACTTT.

The rearrangement joins TRBV5-5 to TRBJ2-7; a weak D match, TRBD1 (7 bases). V shed 2 bases and J shed 3 bases, with 27 bases lying between them. Germline loops: CDR1 SGHKS, CDR2 YYEKEE (reference sequence). There are 19 residues in the CDR3. The CDR3 DNA follows: TGTGCCAGCAGCTTTAGAGGGGGCAACTCATCCCGGGACTTCTACGAGCAGTACTTC. This codes for CASSFRGGNSSRDFYEQYF.

The genes are TRBV19 and TRBJ2-7, with 11 bases identical to TRBD2. Germline-derived CDR1 and CDR2 are LNHDA and SQIVND (reference sequence). The V segment lost 6 bases and the J segment 3 bases; nucleotides outside the gene matches: 22. The CDR3 is 20 residues long. CDR3 amino acids: CASSPAGTGPSGGLDYEQYF. For the CDR3, the DNA is TGTGCCAGTAGCCCAGCCGGGACAGGACCTAGCGGGGGGCTCGACTACGAGCAGTACTTC.